This is a list of T cell receptor beta chains from one sample in a study of cytomegalovirus exposure and HLA in healthy donors. Method: immunoSEQ multiplex PCR; TCRdb's copy keeps in-frame clones and lacks some. Here the sample spans about 170,000 clones, 89% being singletons. Sequences were obtained from PBMCs. All receptors derive from a woman aged 18-29 years in good health and CMV-seropositive. Each CDR3 is given with its conserved first and last residue. Fields, in order: CDR3 length, V gene, J gene, CDR3 protein.

CDR3 length: 12; V gene: TRBV19; J gene: TRBJ2-1; CDR3 protein: CASSTGRDEQFF
CDR3 length: 14; V gene: TRBV6-5; J gene: TRBJ2-7; CDR3 protein: CASSQTGTTMEQYF
CDR3 length: 14; V gene: TRBV29-1; J gene: TRBJ2-1; CDR3 protein: CSVELADNYNEQFF
CDR3 length: 16; V gene: TRBV19; J gene: TRBJ1-1; CDR3 protein: CASSTFVSGGHTEAFF
CDR3 length: 16; V gene: TRBV9; J gene: TRBJ2-1; CDR3 protein: CASSGRQADRYNEQFF
CDR3 length: 14; V gene: TRBV4-2; J gene: TRBJ1-3; CDR3 protein: CASRDRGNGNTIYF
CDR3 length: 17; V gene: TRBV30; J gene: TRBJ1-3; CDR3 protein: CAWTRQGAGSSGNTIYF
CDR3 length: 16; V gene: TRBV19; J gene: TRBJ2-5; CDR3 protein: CASSRPSGSRVETQYF
CDR3 length: 17; V gene: TRBV27; J gene: TRBJ2-2; CDR3 protein: CASSYGQGLRGAGELFF
CDR3 length: 13; V gene: TRBV30; J gene: TRBJ1-2; CDR3 protein: CAWSVRGWSGYTF
CDR3 length: 14; V gene: TRBV10-3; J gene: TRBJ2-1; CDR3 protein: CAISGLDRGDEQFF
CDR3 length: 14; V gene: TRBV5-6; J gene: TRBJ2-7; CDR3 protein: CASSLRLAVLEQYF